This entry concerns a single T cell receptor beta chain. The length of the CDR3 is 13 residues. Per germline, CDR1 SGHAT and CDR2 FQNNGV. Trimming took 5 bases from V and 5 from J, leaving 10 bases between them. The data belong to a study of shared clonotypes between healthy human individuals. Assay execution proceeded at the deep level. Using ten immunoSEQ deep assay plates, investigators sequenced unsorted PBMC DNA. The authors' processing: Filtering differed for immunoSEQ, which gave only junction sequences without quality scores. Data came from immunoSEQ multiplex PCR; TCRdb stores just in-frame clones and leaves some out. V and J calls and clone size are those listed in that table; D and trimming were worked out from the DNA. The data contain roughly 480,000 clones, about 80% of them singletons. Researchers drew on approximately 92 million PBMCs for genomic DNA from unsorted samples.

The V call is TRBV11-2, the J call TRBJ2-1; possibly TRBD2 for D (6 bases). What was sequenced was PBMCs. This TCR derives from a woman aged 40-49 years in good health. Some clones in this sample may be carry-over from other donors' samples. The CDR3 DNA reads TGTGCCAGCAGCCCTGGGGGGAACAATGAGCAGTTCTTC. Its translation: CASSPGGNNEQFF.